This T cell receptor (beta chain) derives from a study of blood T cell repertoires in COVID-19. Turning to the study itself: In each case, the material was cDNA or gDNA derived from T cells, B-cell-depleted T cells, or PBMCs.

CDR1 and CDR2 (germline): SGHDT, YYEEEE. This CDR3 contains 15 residues. Trimming took 5 bases from V and 1 from J; bases not matched to a gene: 8. Sequenced by immunoSEQ multiplex PCR; TCRdb stores in-frame clones only, minus some. The data contain 150,000 to 200,000 clones, 84% of them singletons. The sequence derives from a man aged 18 to 35 with active or convalescent COVID-19. Material for sequencing was peripheral blood. The chain has TRBV5-6 and TRBJ1-1, with TRBD1 matching over 7 bases. As DNA, the CDR3 is TGTGCCAGCAGTCGAACAGGGGACCCGAACACTGAAGCTTTCTTT. Translated, it gives CASSRTGDPNTEAFF.